This T cell receptor (beta chain) was observed in a study of OX40 agonist ivuxolimab in advanced cancers. General notes on the study: The costimulatory receptor OX40 (CD134) was targeted by ivuxolimab, a fully human IgG2 agonistic monoclonal antibody. The purpose of peripheral TCRbeta sequencing was to test whether ivuxolimab changed TCR sequence diversity and led to clonal T-cell expansion. Intravenous ivuxolimab was administered to patients every 2 weeks at six dose levels: 0.01, 0.1, 0.3, 1.5, 3 and 10 mg/kg. Three dose-escalation patients achieved partial responses, one with hepatocellular carcinoma and two with cutaneous melanoma. The paper covers the monotherapy dose-escalation part of the phase I ivuxolimab trial, which included N ≈ 54 patients. Of the approximately 50 dose-escalation patients, hepatocellular carcinoma was present in 19, melanoma in approximately 15, renal cell carcinoma in 9 and head and neck cancer in 9. The dose-escalation cohort was about 83% male with a mean age of about 60 years, ranging from about 20 to 80. Patients were allowed to have had prior anti-PD-1, anti-PD-L1 or anti-CTLA-4 therapy, and around 40% of the dose-escalation patients had previously received checkpoint inhibitors.

In the case of this clone: Its antigen is still unknown. Base-call qualities are not available, and no considerably larger clone is one nucleotide away.

Genomic DNA was isolated from the sorted cells so that the TCRbeta CDR3 region could be sequenced. TCRbeta CDR3 regions were sequenced using the immunoSEQ Assay. The clones in this table, taken by TCRdb from immuneACCESS, are in-frame only. Not every clone is retained; where verified, under half of the shortfall comes from an unresolved V gene, and the cause of the rest is unknown. Recorded for this sample are 55,000 to 75,000 clones; roughly 84% of them occurred a single time. In total, the top ten clones hold about 2.5% of the sample. Patients with autoimmune disease history or receiving systemic immunosuppression were excluded from the trial. Peripheral blood for TCR sequencing was collected from all dose cohorts at baseline, on cycle 4 day 1, and on cycle 7 day 1. Samples came from an open-label, multicenter, first-in-human phase I dose-escalation trial of ivuxolimab. Adults with locally advanced or metastatic melanoma, renal cell, hepatocellular, or head and neck squamous cell carcinoma were enrolled in the trial. Before TCR sequencing, CD4+ and CD8+ T cells were separately sorted from peripheral blood.

Paper-wide results and their limitations: Antigen specificity was not determined for the clonally expanded peripheral T cells. Partial responders in the 0.1-3.0 mg/kg groups had among the lowest normalized peripheral clonal expansion, especially among CD8+ T cells. Clonal expansion of both CD4+ and CD8+ blood T cells was observed from baseline to week 6 at doses 0.1 to 3.0 mg/kg. Low levels of normalized T-cell clonal expansion were also shown by some nonresponding patients. On average, CD8+ T cells showed more expanded clones than CD4+ T cells after ivuxolimab.

V is cut back by 5 bases and J by 0 bases, with 8 bases in the junction unmatched. The germline V gene (reference sequence) specifies GTSNPN as CDR1 and SVGIG as CDR2. CDR3 length: 15 amino acids, cysteine to phenylalanine. Only CDR3 DNA remains: 45 bases, in frame from the first base. This chain joins TRBV30 to TRBJ1-2; TRBD1 fits 8 bases in the junction. Sequencing was performed on CD4+ or CD8+ T cells sorted from blood, taken in a trial of the OX40 agonist ivuxolimab. This receptor was obtained from an adult with an advanced solid tumor such as melanoma, head and neck, liver or kidney cancer. The CDR3 amino acid sequence is: CAWLRQGSTNYGYTF. The nucleotide sequence is TGTGCCTGGTTGCGACAGGGGAGTACTAACTATGGCTACACCTTC. Extended through the reference TRBV30 and TRBJ1-2 proteins, this CDR3 yields the full variable domain: SQTIHQWPATLVQPVGSPLSLECTVEGTSNPNLYWYRQAAGRGLQLLFYSVGIGQISSEVPQNLSASRPQDRQFILSSKKLLLSDSGFYLCAWLRQGSTNYGYTFGSGTRLTVV.